This T cell receptor beta chain was sequenced in a study of shared clonotypes between healthy human individuals. Study-wide context: Researchers drew samples from a couple of women and a few men aged 18 to 49.

Clones were sequenced by immunoSEQ multiplex PCR, and TCRdb holds only the in-frame ones, with some missing. The profile shows millions of clones, approximately 95% of them singletons. Germline CDR1 reads MDHEN; CDR2 reads SYDVKM. This CDR3 is built from 12 residues. Trimming removed 5 bases at V and 8 bases at J, with 12 bases between. As for this clone: Other nucleotide sequences in the sample specify the same CDR3.

The source material was naive CD4+ T cells from PBMCs. Regarding subset: CD45RA+ positively selected. The chain carries TRBV28 and TRBJ1-1, with D uncertain. This clonotype was obtained from a man between 18 and 29 years old in good health. Some clones in this sample may be carry-over from other donors' samples. CDR3 DNA sequence: TGTGCCAGCAGTCTCTCCGCATTAGAAGCTTTCTTT. Protein product: CASSLSALEAFF.